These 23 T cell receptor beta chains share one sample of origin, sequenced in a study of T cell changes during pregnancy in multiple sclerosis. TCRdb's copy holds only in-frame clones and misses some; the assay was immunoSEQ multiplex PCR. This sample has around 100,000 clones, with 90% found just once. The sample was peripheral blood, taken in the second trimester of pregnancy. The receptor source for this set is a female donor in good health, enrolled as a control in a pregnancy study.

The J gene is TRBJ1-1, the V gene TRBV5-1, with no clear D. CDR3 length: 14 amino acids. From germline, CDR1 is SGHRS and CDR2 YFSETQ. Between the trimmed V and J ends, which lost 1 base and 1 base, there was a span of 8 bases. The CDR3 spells CASSLPGPNTEAFF. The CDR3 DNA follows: TGCGCCAGCAGCTTGCCAGGCCCGAACACTGAAGCTTTCTTT.

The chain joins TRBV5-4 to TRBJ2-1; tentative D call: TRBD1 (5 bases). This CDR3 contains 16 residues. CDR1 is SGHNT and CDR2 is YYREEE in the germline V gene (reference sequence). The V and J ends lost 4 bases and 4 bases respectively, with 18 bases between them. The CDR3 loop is CASSRFLDTAYNEQFF. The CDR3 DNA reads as TGTGCCAGCAGCCGATTTTTGGACACAGCTTACAATGAGCAGTTCTTC.

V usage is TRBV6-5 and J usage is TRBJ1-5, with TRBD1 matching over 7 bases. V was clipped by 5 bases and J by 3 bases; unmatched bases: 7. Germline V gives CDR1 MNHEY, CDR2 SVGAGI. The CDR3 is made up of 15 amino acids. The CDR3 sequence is CASSRQGAYNQPQHF. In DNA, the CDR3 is TGTGCCAGCAGTCGACAGGGCGCTTACAATCAGCCCCAGCATTTT.

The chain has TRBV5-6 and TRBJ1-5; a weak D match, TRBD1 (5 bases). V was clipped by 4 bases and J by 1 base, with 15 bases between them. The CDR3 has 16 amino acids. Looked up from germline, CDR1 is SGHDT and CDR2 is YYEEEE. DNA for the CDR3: TGTGCCAGCAGCCTCGGCGGGGGGTCGAGCAATCAGCCCCAGCATTTT. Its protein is CASSLGGGSSNQPQHF. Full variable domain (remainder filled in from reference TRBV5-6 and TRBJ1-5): DAGVTQSPTHLIKTRGQQVTLRCSPKSGHDTVSWYQQALGQGPQFIFQYYEEEERQRGNFPDRFSGHQFPNYSSELNVNALLLGDSALYLCASSLGGGSSNQPQHFGDGTRLSIL.

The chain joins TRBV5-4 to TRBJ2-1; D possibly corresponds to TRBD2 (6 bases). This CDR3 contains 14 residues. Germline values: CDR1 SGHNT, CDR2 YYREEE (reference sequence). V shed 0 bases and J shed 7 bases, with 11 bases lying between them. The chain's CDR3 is CASSLVASDNEQFF. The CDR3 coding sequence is TGTGCCAGCAGCTTGGTGGCTAGCGATAATGAGCAGTTCTTC. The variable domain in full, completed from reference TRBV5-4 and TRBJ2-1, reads ETGVTQSPTHLIKTRGQQVTLRCSSQSGHNTVSWYQQALGQGPQFIFQYYREEENGRGNFPPRFSGLQFPNYSSELNVNALELDDSALYLCASSLVASDNEQFFGPGTRLTVL.

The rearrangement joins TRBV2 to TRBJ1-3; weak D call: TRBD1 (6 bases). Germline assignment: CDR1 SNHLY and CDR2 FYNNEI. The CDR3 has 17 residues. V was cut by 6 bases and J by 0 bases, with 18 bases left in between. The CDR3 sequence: CASSRALPQGSGNTIYF. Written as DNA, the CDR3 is TGTGCCAGCAGCCGAGCTCTTCCACAGGGCTCTGGAAACACCATATATTTT.

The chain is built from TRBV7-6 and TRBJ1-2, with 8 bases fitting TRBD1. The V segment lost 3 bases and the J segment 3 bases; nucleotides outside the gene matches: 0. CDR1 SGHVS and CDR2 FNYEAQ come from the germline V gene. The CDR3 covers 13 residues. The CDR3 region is CASSLTGDYGYTF. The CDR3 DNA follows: TGTGCCAGCAGCTTGACAGGGGACTATGGCTACACCTTC.

CDR3 amino acids: CASSPRGISQYF. CDR3 in DNA: TGTGCCAGCAGCCCGAGAGGGATCTCCCAGTACTTC. The V gene is TRBV14, the J gene TRBJ2-5; a weak D match, TRBD2 (5 bases). This CDR3 is 12 amino acids long. V was trimmed by 4 bases and J by 9 bases, leaving 12 bases between them. Germline CDR1 reads SGHDN; CDR2 reads FVKESK.

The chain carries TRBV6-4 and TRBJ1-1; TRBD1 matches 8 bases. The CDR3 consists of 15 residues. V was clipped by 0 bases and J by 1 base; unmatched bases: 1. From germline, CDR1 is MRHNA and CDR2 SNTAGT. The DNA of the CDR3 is TGTGCCAGCAGTGACTCCGGGACAGGGAACACTGAAGCTTTCTTT. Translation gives CASSDSGTGNTEAFF.

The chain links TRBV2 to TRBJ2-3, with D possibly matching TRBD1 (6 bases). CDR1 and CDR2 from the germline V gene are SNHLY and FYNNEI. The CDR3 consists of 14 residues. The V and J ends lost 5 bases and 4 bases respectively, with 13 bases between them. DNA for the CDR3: TGTGCCAGCAGTCGAACAGGGATCTCAGATACGCAGTATTTT. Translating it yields CASSRTGISDTQYF.

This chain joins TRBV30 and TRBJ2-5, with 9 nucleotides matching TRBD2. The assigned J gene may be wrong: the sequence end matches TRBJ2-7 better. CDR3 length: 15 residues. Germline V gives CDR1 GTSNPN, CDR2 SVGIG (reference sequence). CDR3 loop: CAWREAGGPRYEQYF. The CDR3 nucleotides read TGTGCCTGGAGAGAAGCGGGAGGTCCACGCTACGAGCAGTACTTC.

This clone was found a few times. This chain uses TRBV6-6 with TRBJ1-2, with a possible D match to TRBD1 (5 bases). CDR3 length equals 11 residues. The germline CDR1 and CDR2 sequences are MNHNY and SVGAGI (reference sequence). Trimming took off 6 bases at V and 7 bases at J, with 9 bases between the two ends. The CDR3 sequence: CASSPGGGYTF. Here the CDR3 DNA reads TGTGCCAGCAGCCCCGGGGGTGGCTACACCTTC.

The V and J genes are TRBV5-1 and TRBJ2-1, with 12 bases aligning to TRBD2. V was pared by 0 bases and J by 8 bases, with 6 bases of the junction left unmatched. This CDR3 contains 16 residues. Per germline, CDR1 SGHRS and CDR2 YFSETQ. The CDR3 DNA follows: TGCGCCAGCAGCTTGGTGACTAGCGGGAGTCCGGATGAGCAGTTCTTC. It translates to CASSLVTSGSPDEQFF.

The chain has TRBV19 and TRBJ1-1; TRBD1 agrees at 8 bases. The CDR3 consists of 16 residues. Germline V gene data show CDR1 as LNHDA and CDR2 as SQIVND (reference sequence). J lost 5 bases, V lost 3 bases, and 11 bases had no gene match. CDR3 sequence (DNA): TGTGCCAGTAGTATTTTGTGGACAGGGCCGGGAACTGAAGCTTTCTTT. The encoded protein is CASSILWTGPGTEAFF.

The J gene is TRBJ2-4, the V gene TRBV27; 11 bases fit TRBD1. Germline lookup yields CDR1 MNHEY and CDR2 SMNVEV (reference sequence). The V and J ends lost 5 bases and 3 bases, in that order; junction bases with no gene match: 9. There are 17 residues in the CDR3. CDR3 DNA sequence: TGTGCCAGCAGTCCGGACAGGGGGCCTGTAGGCAAAAACATTCAGTACTTC. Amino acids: CASSPDRGPVGKNIQYF.

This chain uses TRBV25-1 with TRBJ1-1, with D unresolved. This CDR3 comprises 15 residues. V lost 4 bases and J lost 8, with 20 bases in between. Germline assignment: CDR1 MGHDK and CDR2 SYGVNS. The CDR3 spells CASSGNLGPGAEAFF. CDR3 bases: TGTGCCAGCAGTGGTAACTTAGGCCCGGGAGCCGAAGCTTTCTTT.

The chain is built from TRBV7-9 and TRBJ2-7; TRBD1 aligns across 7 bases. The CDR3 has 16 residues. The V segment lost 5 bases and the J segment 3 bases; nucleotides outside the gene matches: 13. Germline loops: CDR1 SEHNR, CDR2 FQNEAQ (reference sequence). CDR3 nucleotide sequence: TGTGCCAGCAGCCCGAGACGCGGACAGGATTTCTACGAGCAGTACTTC. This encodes CASSPRRGQDFYEQYF. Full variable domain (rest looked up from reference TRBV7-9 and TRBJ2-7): DTGVSQNPRHKITKRGQNVTFRCDPISEHNRLYWYRQTLGQGPEFLTYFQNEAQLEKSRLLSDRFSAERPKGSFSTLEIQRTEQGDSAMYLCASSPRRGQDFYEQYFGPGTRLTVT.

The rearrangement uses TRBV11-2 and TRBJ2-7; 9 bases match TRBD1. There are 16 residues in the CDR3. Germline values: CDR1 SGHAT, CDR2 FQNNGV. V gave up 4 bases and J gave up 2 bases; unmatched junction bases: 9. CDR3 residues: CASSSGLWTGAYEQYF. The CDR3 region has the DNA TGTGCCAGCAGCTCAGGCCTTTGGACAGGGGCCTACGAGCAGTACTTC. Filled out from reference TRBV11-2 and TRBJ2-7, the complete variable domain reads EAGVAQSPRYKIIEKRQSVAFWCNPISGHATLYWYQQILGQGPKLLIQFQNNGVVDDSQLPKDRFSAERLKGVDSTLKIQPAKLEDSAVYLCASSSGLWTGAYEQYFGPGTRLTVT.

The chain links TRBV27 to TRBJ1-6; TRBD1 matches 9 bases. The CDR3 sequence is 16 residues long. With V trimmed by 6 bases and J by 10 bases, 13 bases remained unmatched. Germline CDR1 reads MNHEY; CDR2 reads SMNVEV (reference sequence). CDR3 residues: CASSRGQGRLLSPLHF. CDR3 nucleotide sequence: TGTGCCAGCAGCCGAGGACAGGGGCGTCTTTTGTCACCCCTCCACTTT.

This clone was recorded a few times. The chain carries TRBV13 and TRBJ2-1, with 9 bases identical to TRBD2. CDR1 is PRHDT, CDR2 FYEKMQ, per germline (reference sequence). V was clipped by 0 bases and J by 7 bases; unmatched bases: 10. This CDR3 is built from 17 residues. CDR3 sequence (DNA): TGTGCCAGCAGCTTAGGCGAAATCGGCGGGGGGGGGAATGAGCAGTTCTTC. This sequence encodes CASSLGEIGGGGNEQFF.

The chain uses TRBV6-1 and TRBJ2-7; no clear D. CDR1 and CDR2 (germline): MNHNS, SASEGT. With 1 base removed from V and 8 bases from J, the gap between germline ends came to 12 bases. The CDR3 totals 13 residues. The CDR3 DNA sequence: TGTGCCAGCAGTGAAGGACAAACGTTGAAGCAGTACTTC. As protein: CASSEGQTLKQYF.

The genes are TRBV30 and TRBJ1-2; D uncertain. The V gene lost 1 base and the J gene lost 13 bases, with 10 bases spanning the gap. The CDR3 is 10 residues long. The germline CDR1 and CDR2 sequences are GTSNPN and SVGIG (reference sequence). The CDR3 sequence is CAWSGRKLTF. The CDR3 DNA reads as TGTGCCTGGAGTGGGAGGAAACTCACCTTC.

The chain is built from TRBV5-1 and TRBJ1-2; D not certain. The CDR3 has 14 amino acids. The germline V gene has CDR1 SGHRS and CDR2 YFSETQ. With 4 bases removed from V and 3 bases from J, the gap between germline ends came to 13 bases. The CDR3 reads CASSPGGGHYGYTF. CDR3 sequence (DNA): TGCGCCAGCAGCCCTGGCGGAGGACACTATGGCTACACCTTC. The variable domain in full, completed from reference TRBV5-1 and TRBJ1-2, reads KAGVTQTPRYLIKTRGQQVTLSCSPISGHRSVSWYQQTPGQGLQFLFEYFSETQRNKGNFPGRFSGRQFSNSRSEMNVSTLELGDSALYLCASSPGGGHYGYTFGSGTRLTVV.